This section outlines one T cell receptor (beta chain) sequence together with its context. This sample was taken from a study of blood T cell repertoires in COVID-19. Study-level information: COVID-19 samples from acute and convalescent phases originated in the United States, Italy and Spain.

Only in-frame clones appear in the TCRdb table, and some are missing; sequencing was by immunoSEQ multiplex PCR. This table has over 150,000 clones, roughly nine tenths appearing once. Germline CDR1 MGHRA, CDR2 YSYEKL. The CDR3 is 15 amino acids. After removal of 4 bases from V and 6 bases from J, the junction contained 7 bases not matched to a gene. V and J are TRBV4-1 and TRBJ1-5; TRBD1 aligns across 9 bases. The receptor was derived from a man aged 45-60 years with acute or convalescent COVID-19. The specimen was peripheral blood. CDR3 coding DNA: TGCGCCAGCAGCCCAGGGACAGGGTTTGGTCAGCCCCAGCATTTT. Its translation: CASSPGTGFGQPQHF.